The clone carrying this T cell receptor (beta chain) appeared a single time. These data originate in a study of T cell changes during pregnancy in multiple sclerosis. CDR1 SGDLS and CDR2 YYNGEE come from the germline V gene. Between the trimmed V and J ends, which lost 0 bases and 0 bases, there was a span of 7 bases. There are 15 residues in the CDR3. Generated by immunoSEQ multiplex PCR, the TCRdb table keeps only in-frame clones and is missing some. Of 60,000 to 65,000 clones detected, roughly 90% appear once; the ten largest clones hold roughly 1.5%. This receptor was identified in a female donor with multiple sclerosis, enrolled in a pregnancy study. This chain uses TRBV9 with TRBJ1-3; no firm D call. Sequenced here: peripheral blood, sampled in the second trimester of pregnancy. The CDR3 nucleotides are TGTGCCAGCAGCGTAGGCGGTGGCTCTGGAAACACCATATATTTT. The encoded protein is CASSVGGGSGNTIYF.